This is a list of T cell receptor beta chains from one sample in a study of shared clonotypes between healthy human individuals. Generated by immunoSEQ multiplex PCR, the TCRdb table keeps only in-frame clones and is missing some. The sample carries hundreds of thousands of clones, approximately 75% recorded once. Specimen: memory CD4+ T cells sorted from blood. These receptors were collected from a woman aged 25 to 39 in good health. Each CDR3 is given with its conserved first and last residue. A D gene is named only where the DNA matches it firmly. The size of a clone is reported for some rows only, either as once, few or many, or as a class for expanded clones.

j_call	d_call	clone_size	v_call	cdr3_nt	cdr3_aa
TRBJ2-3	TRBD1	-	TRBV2	TGTGCCTGTAAGGGGGCGTCCACAGATACGCAGTATTTT	CACKGASTDTQYF
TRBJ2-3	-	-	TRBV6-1	TGTGCCAGCAGTGGGAATGCAGATACGCAGTATTTT	CASSGNADTQYF
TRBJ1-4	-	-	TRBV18	TGTGCCAGCTCACCGGATAGGGGCGCAACTAATGAAAAACTGTTTTTT	CASSPDRGATNEKLFF
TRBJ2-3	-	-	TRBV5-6	TGTGCCAGCAGCTCCAGTCAGTACCCAGATACGCAGTATTTT	CASSSSQYPDTQYF
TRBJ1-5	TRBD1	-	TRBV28	TGTGCCAGCAGTCCCAGGGGGAGCAATCAGCCCCAGCATTTT	CASSPRGSNQPQHF
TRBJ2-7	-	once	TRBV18	TGTGCCAGCTCACCGACGGTGGGAACCTACGAGCAGTACTTC	CASSPTVGTYEQYF
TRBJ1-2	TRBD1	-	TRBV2	TGTGCCAGCAGGTCCAGACAGGGGGTGGTTGAGGGCTACACCTTC	CASRSRQGVVEGYTF
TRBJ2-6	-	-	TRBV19	TGTGCCAGTGGCCGGGGGCCAAGGTCTGGGGCCAACGTCCTGACTTTC	CASGRGPRSGANVLTF
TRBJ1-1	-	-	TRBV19	TGTGCCAGTAGTACCGGACGGCCGAACACTGAAGCTTTCTTT	CASSTGRPNTEAFF
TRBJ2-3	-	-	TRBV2	TGTGCCAGCCAAAGGGAAGATACGCAGTATTTT	CASQREDTQYF